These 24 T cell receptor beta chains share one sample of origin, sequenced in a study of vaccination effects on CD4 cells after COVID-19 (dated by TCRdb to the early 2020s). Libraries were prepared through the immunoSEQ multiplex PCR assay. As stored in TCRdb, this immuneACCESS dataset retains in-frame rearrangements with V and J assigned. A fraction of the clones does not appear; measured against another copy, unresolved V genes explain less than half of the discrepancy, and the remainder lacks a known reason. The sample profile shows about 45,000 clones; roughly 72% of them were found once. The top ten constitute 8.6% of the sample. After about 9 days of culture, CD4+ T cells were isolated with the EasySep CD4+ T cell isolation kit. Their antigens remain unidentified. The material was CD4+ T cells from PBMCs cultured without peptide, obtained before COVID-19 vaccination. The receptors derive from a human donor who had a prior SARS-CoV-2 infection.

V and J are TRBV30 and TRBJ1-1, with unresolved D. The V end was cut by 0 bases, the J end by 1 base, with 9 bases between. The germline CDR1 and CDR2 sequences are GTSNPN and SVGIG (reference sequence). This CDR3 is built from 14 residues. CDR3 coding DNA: TGTGCCTGGAGTGTAGGTGGGTCGAACACTGAAGCTTTCTTT. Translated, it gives CAWSVGGSNTEAFF.

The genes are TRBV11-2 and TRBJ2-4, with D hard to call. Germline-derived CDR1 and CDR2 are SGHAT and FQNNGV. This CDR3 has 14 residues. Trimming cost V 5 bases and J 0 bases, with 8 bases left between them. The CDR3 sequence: CASSPHLAKNIQYF. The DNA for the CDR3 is TGTGCCAGCAGCCCCCACTTAGCCAAAAACATTCAGTACTTC.

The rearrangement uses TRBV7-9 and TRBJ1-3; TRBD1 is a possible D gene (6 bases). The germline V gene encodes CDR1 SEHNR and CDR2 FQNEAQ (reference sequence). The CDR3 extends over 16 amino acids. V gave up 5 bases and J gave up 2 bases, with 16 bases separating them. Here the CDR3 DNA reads TGTGCCAGCAGCGCCGCCGGGACATACGCTGGAAACACCATATATTTT. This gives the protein CASSAAGTYAGNTIYF.

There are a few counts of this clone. The DNA of the CDR3 is TGCAGTGCTAGAGCTGACTATGGCTACACCTTC. Translated, it gives CSARADYGYTF. V usage is TRBV20-1 and J usage is TRBJ1-2, with D unresolved. The CDR3 is made up of 11 amino acids. The germline V gene encodes CDR1 DFQATT and CDR2 SNEGSKA (reference sequence). Trimming shortened V by 1 base and J by 3 bases, and 3 bases separated the two germline ends.

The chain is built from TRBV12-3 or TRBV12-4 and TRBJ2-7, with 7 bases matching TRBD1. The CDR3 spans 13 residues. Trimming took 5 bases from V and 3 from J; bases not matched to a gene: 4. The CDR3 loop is CASSRDSDYEQYF. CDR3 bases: TGTGCCAGCAGTAGGGACAGCGACTACGAGCAGTACTTC.

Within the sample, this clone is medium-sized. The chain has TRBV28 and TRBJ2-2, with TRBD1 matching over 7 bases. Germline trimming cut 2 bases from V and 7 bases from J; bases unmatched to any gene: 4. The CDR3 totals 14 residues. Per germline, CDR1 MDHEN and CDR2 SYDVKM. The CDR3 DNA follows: TGTGCCAGCAGTTTAAATGCAGGGGGCGGGGAGCTGTTTTTT. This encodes CASSLNAGGGELFF.

Here the CDR3 DNA reads TGTGCCAGCTCACCCTCATATCAGGACACAGATACGCAGTATTTT. Its translation is CASSPSYQDTDTQYF. The chain links TRBV18 to TRBJ2-3, with D unclear. Trimming took off 3 bases at V and 2 bases at J, with 12 bases between the two ends. Germline V gene lookup returns CDR1 KGHSH and CDR2 LQKENI. The CDR3 covers 15 residues.

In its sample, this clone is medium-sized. In nucleotides, the CDR3 is TGTGCCAGCAGCCCCAGCCCGAACAGGGGAGGCTATGGCTACACCTTC. Translating it yields CASSPSPNRGGYGYTF. V usage is TRBV5-6 and J usage is TRBJ1-2, with TRBD1 matching 7 bases. The germline V gene has CDR1 SGHDT and CDR2 YYEEEE. The CDR3 runs to 16 residues. V shed 4 bases and J 4 bases; nucleotides not matched to a gene: 13.

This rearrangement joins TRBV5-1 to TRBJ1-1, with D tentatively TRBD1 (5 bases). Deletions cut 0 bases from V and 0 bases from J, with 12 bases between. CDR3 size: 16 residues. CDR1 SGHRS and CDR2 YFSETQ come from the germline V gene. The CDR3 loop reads CASSLGGRGLNTEAFF. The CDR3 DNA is TGCGCCAGCAGCTTGGGGGGGAGAGGATTGAACACTGAAGCTTTCTTT.

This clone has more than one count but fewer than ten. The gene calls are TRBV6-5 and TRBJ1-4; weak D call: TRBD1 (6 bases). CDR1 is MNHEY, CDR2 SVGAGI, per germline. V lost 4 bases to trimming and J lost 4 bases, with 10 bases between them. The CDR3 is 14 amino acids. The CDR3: CASSFQQGNEKLFF. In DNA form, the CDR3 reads TGTGCCAGCAGTTTTCAACAGGGTAATGAAAAACTGTTTTTT.

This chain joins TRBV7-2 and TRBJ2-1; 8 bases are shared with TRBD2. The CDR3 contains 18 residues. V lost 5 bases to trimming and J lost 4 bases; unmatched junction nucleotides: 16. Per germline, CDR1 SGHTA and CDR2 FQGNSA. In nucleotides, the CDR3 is TGTGCCAGCAGCCCCCGCATTGGGGTAGCGGGACCGTACAATGAGCAGTTCTTC. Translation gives CASSPRIGVAGPYNEQFF.

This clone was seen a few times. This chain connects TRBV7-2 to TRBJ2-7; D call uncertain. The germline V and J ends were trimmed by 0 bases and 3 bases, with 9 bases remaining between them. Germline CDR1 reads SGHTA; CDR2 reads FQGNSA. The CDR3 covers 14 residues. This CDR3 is CASSLAARYYEQYF. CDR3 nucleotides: TGTGCCAGCAGCTTAGCGGCCAGGTACTACGAGCAGTACTTC.

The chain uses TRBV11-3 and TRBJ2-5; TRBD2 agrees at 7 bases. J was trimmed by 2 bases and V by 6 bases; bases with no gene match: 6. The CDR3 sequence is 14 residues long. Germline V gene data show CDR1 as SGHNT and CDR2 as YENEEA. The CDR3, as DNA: TGTGCCAGCAGTTTTCTAGCGGATCAAGAGACCCAGTACTTC. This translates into CASSFLADQETQYF.

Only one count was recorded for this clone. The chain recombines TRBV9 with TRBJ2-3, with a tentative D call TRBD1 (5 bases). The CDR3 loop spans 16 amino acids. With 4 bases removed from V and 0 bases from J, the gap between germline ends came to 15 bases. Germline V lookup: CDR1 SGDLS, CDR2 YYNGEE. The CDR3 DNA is TGTGCCAGCAGCCCCCGGACACCTACTAGCACAGATACGCAGTATTTT. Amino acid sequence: CASSPRTPTSTDTQYF.

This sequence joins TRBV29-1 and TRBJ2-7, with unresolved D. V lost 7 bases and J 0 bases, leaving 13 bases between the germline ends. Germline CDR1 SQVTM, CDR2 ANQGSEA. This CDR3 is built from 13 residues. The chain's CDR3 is CSAQKQSSYEQYF. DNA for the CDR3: TGCAGCGCCCAAAAGCAGAGCTCCTACGAGCAGTACTTC.

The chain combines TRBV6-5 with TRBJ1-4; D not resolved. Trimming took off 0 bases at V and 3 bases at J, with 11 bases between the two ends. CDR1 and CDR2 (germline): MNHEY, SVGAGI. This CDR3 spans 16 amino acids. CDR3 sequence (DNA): TGTGCCAGCAGTTACTCCTGGGATCCCCCTAATGAAAAACTGTTTTTT. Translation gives CASSYSWDPPNEKLFF.

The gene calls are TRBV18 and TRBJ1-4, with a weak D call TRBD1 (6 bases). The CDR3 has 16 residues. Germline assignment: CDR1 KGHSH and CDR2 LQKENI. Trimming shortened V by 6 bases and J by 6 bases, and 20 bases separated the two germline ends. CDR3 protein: CASSQNWGGPDEKLFF. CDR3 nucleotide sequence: TGTGCCAGCTCTCAGAACTGGGGGGGGCCGGATGAAAAACTGTTTTTT.

In DNA, the CDR3 is TGTGCCAGCAGCTTGATCGGACAGGGCTACGAGCAGTACTTC. This codes for CASSLIGQGYEQYF. The chain recombines TRBV5-6 with TRBJ2-7, with 8 bases that match TRBD1. Germline loops: CDR1 SGHDT, CDR2 YYEEEE. Trimming took 1 base from V and 3 from J; bases not matched to a gene: 3. The CDR3 is 14 amino acids.

CDR3 DNA: TGTGCCAGCAGCTTGGGGCGGGACACTAGCACAGATACGCAGTATTTT. This translates into CASSLGRDTSTDTQYF. This chain connects TRBV5-4 to TRBJ2-3; D may match TRBD1 or TRBD2 (6 bases each). CDR1 is SGHNT and CDR2 is YYREEE in the germline V gene (reference sequence). This CDR3 region has 16 residues. The V end lost 0 bases, the J end lost 0 bases, and 11 bases lay between the germline ends. Full variable domain (outside the CDR3, taken from reference TRBV5-4 and TRBJ2-3): ETGVTQSPTHLIKTRGQQVTLRCSSQSGHNTVSWYQQALGQGPQFIFQYYREEENGRGNFPPRFSGLQFPNYSSELNVNALELDDSALYLCASSLGRDTSTDTQYFGPGTRLTVL.

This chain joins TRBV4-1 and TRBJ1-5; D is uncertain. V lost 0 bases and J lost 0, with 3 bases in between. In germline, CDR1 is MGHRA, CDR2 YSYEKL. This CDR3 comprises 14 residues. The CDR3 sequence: CASSQDISNQPQHF. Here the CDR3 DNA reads TGCGCCAGCAGCCAAGATATTAGCAATCAGCCCCAGCATTTT.

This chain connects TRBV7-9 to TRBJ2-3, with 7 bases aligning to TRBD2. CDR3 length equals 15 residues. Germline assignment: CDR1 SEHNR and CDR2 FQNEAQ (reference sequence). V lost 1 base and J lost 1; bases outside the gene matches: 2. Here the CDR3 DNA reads TGTGCCAGCAGCTTAGAGCTAGCGGGCACAGATACGCAGTATTTT. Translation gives CASSLELAGTDTQYF.

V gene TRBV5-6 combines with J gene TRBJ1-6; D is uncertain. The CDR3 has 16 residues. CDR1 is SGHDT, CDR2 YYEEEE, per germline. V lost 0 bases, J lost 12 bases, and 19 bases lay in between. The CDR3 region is CASSLGLGGKVLPLHF. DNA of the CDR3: TGTGCCAGCAGCTTGGGGCTGGGAGGGAAGGTTCTACCCCTCCACTTT.

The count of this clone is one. CDR3 bases: TGTGCCAGCAGCTCTCGGTGGGGCCAGGGGTCCCCAGATACGCAGTATTTT. As protein: CASSSRWGQGSPDTQYF. This chain connects TRBV4-2 to TRBJ2-3; perhaps TRBD1 as D (6 bases). This CDR3 has 17 amino acids. V was cut by 5 bases and J by 4 bases, with 22 bases left in between. The germline V gene has CDR1 LGHNA and CDR2 YNFKEQ.

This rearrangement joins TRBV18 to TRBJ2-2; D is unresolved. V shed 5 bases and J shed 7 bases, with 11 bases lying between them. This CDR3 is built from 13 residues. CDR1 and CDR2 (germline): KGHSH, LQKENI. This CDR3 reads CASSSTSDGELFF. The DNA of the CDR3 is TGTGCCAGCTCATCTACATCCGACGGGGAGCTGTTTTTT.